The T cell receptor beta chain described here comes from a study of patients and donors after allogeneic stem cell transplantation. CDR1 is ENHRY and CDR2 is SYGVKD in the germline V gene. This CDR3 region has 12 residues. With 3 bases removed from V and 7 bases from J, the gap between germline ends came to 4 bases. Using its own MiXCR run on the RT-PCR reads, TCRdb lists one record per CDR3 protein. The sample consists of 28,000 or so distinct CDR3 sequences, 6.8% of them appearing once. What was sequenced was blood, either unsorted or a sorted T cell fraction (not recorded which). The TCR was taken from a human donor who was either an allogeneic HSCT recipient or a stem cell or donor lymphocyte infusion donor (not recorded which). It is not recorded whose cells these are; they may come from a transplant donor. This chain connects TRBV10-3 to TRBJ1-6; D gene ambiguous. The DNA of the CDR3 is TGTGCCATCAGTGATCACAATTCACCCCTCCACTTT. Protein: CAISDHNSPLHF.